Listed below are T cell receptor beta chains from one sample, sequenced in a study of blood T cell repertoires in COVID-19. TCRdb's copy holds only in-frame clones and misses some; the assay was immunoSEQ multiplex PCR. The sample lists roughly 97,000 clones, around nine tenths occurring once. The sequenced sample was peripheral blood. All receptors derive from a human donor in a cohort sampled during active COVID-19. Both conserved end residues are part of each CDR3. Each record gives: clone size, V gene, D gene, CDR3 protein. D genes are given only for firm matches. Not every row has a clone size; where given, it reads once, few, many or a size class.

>-|TRBV6-6|-
CASNQQGPGAFF
>-|TRBV7-6|TRBD1
CASSLSPGQGATEQYF
>-|TRBV2|-
CASSGQSGSVGELFF
>-|TRBV2|TRBD2
CASRLAGERRDYNEQFF
>-|TRBV11-3|-
CASSLEPVRGGELFF
>-|TRBV21-1|-
CASMTRRGYHEQFF
>-|TRBV4-1|-
CASSQGTGTDTQYF
>-|TRBV25-1|-
CATGPRGGTNSPLHF
>-|TRBV29-1|TRBD1
CSVAFGQGNYGYTF
>-|TRBV5-8|-
CASSFTSNSYNEQFF
>-|TRBV7-9|TRBD2
CASTTLDILAGDGETQYF
>-|TRBV2|TRBD1
CASTGGLETQYF
>-|TRBV19|-
CASSIGGYTEAFF
>-|TRBV14|-
CASSFPTGGVETQYF
>-|TRBV10-3|TRBD1
CAIRAGTGSYEQYF
>-|TRBV4-2|-
CASSQDSAGLNNEQFF
>-|TRBV27|-
CASSYGDTYEQYF
>few|TRBV7-9|-
CASSPGYNEQFF
>-|TRBV9|TRBD1
CASSVGTGGSPGELFF
>-|TRBV6-6|TRBD2
CASRDATTGGPYTQYF
>once|TRBV27|TRBD1
CASTRQGGTEAFF
>few|TRBV9|-
CASSVGLGSSGNTIYF
>-|TRBV9|TRBD2
CASSVDSGGYNEQFF
>once|TRBV30|-
CAWKVTGFGHEQYF
>-|TRBV9|TRBD1
CASSVGGTDNQPQHF
>few|TRBV7-9|TRBD1
CASSLPGQGSYNEQFF
>-|TRBV6-2/TRBV6-3|TRBD1
CASSGPGQGIGSNEQFF
>-|TRBV6-4|TRBD2
CASSETSGGWNEQFF
>-|TRBV6-6|-
CASSKGGGNQPQHF
>-|TRBV20-1|-
CSASPIADNEQFF
>-|TRBV15|-
CATSSHLRNYGYTF
>-|TRBV7-2|-
CASRFPGPSGKLFF
>-|TRBV7-3|TRBD1
CASSPARGQGEGSSYNEQFF
>-|TRBV5-4|TRBD2
CASKLAWATDTQYF
>-|TRBV11-2|TRBD2
CASSFPQRGRSNTGELFF
>-|TRBV29-1|TRBD2
CSVEGLAGGPNNEQFF
>-|TRBV5-1|TRBD2
CASGPILAADTQYF
>-|TRBV19|TRBD2
CASSIGTSAAPFQETQYF
>few|TRBV7-8|TRBD1
CASSLRDRDYGYTF
>-|TRBV29-1|-
CSVLNRGATDEKLFF
>-|TRBV6-2/TRBV6-3|TRBD1
CASSRGQGDTDTQYF
>-|TRBV3-1/TRBV3-2|TRBD1
CASSGLGTGILAQYF
>-|TRBV9|-
CASSVRGTGELFF
>once|TRBV6-2/TRBV6-3|-
CASSYPTEQYF
>-|TRBV6-6|TRBD2
CASSYSTSGVQETQYF
>-|TRBV28|-
CASSPWGGVGTDTQYF
>few|TRBV3-1/TRBV3-2|-
CASSQERTLYNEQFF
>once|TRBV7-9|-
CASSQTQRGNSDLDGYTF
>once|TRBV4-1|TRBD1
CASSQAGTGSNYGYTF
>few|TRBV15|-
CATGGGPWSEQFF
>-|TRBV4-1|-
CASSQDGGGNQPQHF
>-|TRBV3-1/TRBV3-2|-
CASSPFGGARELFF
>-|TRBV18|TRBD2
CASSPLWGSETSPVNEQFF
>-|TRBV27|-
CASSVSGTLYTDTQYF
>-|TRBV28|TRBD1
CASSSGQGVFHYTF